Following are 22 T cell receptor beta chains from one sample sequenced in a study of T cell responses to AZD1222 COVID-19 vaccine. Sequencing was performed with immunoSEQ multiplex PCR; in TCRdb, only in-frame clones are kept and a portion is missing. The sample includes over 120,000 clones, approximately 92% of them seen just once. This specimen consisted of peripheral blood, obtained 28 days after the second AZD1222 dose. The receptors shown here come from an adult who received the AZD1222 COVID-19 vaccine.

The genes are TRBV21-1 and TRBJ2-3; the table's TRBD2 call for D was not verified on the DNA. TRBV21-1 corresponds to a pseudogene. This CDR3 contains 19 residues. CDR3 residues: CASSKVREIAGSDADTQYF. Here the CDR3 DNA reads TGTGCCAGCAGCAAAGTCAGGGAGATAGCGGGAAGCGATGCAGATACGCAGTATTTT.

The CDR3 bases are TGTGCCAGCAGTCCACTAGCTCGTGGGGGCAATGAGCAGTTCTTC. Protein sequence: CASSPLARGGNEQFF. V usage is TRBV27 and J usage is TRBJ2-1; D possibly corresponds to TRBD2 (6 bases). The germline gives CDR1 MNHEY, CDR2 SMNVEV (reference sequence). V lost 5 bases and J 6 bases, leaving 17 bases between the germline ends. This CDR3 contains 15 residues.

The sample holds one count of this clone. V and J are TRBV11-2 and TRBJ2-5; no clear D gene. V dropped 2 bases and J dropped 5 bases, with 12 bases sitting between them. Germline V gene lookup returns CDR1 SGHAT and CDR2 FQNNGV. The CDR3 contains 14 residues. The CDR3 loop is CASSLRSALETQYF. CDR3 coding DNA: TGTGCCAGCAGCTTAAGGTCCGCTCTGGAGACCCAGTACTTC.

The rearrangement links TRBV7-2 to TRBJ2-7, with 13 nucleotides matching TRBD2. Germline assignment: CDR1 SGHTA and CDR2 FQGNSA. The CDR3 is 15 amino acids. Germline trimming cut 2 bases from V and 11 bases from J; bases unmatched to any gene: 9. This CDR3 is CASSLTSGLAGEEYF. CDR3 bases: TGTGCCAGCAGCTTAACCAGTGGACTAGCGGGAGAGGAGTACTTC.

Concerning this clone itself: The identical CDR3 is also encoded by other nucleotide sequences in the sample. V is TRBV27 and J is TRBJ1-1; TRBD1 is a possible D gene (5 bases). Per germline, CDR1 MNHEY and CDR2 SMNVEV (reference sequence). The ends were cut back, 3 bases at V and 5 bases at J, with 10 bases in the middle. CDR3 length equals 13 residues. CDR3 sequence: CASSLKGRTEAFF. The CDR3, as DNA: TGTGCCAGCAGTTTGAAGGGGCGGACTGAAGCTTTCTTT.

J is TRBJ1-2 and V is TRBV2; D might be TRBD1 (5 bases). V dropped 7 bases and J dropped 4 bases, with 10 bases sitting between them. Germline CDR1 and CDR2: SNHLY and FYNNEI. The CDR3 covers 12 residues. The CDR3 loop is CASTPGSYGYTF. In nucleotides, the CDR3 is TGTGCCAGCACGCCAGGGAGCTATGGCTACACCTTC.

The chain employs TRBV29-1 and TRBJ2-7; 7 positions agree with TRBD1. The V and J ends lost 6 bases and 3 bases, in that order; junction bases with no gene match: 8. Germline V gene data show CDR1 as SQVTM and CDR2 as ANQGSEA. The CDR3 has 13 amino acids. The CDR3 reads CSVGPWDSYEQYF. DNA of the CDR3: TGCAGCGTGGGACCCTGGGACAGCTACGAGCAGTACTTC.

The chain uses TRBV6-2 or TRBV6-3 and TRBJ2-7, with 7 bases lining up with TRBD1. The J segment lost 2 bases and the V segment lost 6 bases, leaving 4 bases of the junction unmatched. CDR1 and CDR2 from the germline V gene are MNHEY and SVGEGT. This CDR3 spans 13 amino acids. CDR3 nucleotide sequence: TGTGCCAGCAGCAACAGGGGTACCTACGAGCAGTACTTC. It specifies CASSNRGTYEQYF.

The CDR3 spells CASTHTGTYSYGYTF. DNA for the CDR3: TGTGCCAGTACTCACACCGGGACGTACAGCTATGGCTACACCTTC. V usage is TRBV19 and J usage is TRBJ1-2, with a tentative D call TRBD1 (5 bases). The germline V and J ends were trimmed by 7 bases and 4 bases, with 19 bases remaining between them. Germline V gene data show CDR1 as LNHDA and CDR2 as SQIVND (reference sequence). This CDR3 is 15 amino acids long.

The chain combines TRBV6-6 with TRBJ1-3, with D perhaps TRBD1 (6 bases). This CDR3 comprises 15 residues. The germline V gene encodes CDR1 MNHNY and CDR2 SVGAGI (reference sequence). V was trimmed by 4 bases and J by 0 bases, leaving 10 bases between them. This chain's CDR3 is CASSSAGVSGNTIYF. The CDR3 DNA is TGTGCCAGCAGTTCAGCAGGGGTCTCTGGAAACACCATATATTTT.

The CDR3 is CASSVGTSWEQFF. CDR3 DNA sequence: TGTGCCAGCAGCGTTGGGACTAGCTGGGAGCAGTTCTTC. The chain couples TRBV9 to TRBJ2-1; 9 bases are shared with TRBD2. V dropped 2 bases and J dropped 10; count of bases not matched to a gene: 4. The germline V gene has CDR1 SGDLS and CDR2 YYNGEE. CDR3 size: 13 residues.

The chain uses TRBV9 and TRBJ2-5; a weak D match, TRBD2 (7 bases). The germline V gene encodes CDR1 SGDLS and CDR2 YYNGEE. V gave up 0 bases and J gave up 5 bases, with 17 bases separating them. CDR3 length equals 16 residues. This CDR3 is CASSVDLEGGLETQYF. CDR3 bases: TGTGCCAGCAGCGTAGATTTGGAGGGGGGGCTGGAGACCCAGTACTTC.

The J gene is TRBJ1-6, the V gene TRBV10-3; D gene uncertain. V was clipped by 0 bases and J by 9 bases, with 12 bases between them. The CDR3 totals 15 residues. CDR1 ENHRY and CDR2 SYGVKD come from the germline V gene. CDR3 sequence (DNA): TGTGCCATCAGTGAGTCTTCCTCGTCGGGTTCACCCCTCCACTTT. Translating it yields CAISESSSSGSPLHF.

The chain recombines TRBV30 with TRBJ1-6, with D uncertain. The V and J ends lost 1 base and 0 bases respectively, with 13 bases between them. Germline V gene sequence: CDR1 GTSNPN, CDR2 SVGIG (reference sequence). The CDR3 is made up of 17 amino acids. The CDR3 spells CAWSDHRLSSYNSPLHF. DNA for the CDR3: TGTGCCTGGAGTGATCACCGCCTTAGCTCCTATAATTCACCCCTCCACTTT.

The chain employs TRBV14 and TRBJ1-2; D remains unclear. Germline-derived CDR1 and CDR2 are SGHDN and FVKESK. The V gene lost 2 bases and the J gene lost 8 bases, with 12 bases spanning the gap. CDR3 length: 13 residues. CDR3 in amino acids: CASSQYSARGYTF. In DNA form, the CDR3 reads TGTGCCAGCAGCCAATACAGTGCTAGGGGCTACACCTTC.

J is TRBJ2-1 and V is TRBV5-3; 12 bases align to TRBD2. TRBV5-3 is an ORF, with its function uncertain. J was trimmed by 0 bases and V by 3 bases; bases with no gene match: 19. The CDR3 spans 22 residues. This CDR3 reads CARSSREPGLAGYESSYNEQFF. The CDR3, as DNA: TGTGCCAGAAGCTCTCGTGAGCCGGGACTAGCGGGTTACGAAAGCTCCTACAATGAGCAGTTCTTC.

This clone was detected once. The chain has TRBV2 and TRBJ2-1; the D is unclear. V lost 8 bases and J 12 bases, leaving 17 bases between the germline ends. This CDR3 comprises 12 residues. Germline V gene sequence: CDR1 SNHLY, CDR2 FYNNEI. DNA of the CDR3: TGTGCCAGCCAGCCCACTCTAGTTGGGCAGTTCTTC. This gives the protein CASQPTLVGQFF.

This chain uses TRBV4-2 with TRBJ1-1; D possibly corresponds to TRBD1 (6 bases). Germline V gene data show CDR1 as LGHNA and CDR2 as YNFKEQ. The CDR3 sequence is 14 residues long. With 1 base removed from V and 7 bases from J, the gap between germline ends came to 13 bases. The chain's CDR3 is CASSQAGGRDEAFF. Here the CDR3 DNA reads TGTGCCAGCAGCCAAGCGGGGGGCAGAGATGAAGCTTTCTTT.

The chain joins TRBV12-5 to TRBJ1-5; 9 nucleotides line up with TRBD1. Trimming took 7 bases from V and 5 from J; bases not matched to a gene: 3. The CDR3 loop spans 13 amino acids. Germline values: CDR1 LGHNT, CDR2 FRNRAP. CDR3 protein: CASAGQGYQPQHF. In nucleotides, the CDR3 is TGTGCTAGTGCGGGACAGGGCTATCAGCCCCAGCATTTT.

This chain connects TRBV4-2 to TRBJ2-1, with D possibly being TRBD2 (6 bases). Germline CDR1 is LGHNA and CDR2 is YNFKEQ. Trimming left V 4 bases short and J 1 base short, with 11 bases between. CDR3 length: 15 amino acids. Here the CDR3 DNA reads TGTGCCAGCAGCCGAGAGCGGGTTTCCTACAATGAGCAGTTCTTC. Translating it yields CASSRERVSYNEQFF.

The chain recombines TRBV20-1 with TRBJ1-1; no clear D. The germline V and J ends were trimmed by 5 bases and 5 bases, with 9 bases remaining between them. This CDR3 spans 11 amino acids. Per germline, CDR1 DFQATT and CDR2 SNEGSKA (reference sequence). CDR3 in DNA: TGCAGTGCTCATGGAGGGACTGAAGCTTTCTTT. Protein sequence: CSAHGGTEAFF.

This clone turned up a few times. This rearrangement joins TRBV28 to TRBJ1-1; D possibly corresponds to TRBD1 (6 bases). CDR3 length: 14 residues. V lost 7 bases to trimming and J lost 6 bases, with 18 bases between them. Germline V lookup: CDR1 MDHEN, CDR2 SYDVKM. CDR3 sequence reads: CASILEGDSAEAFF. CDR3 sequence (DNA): TGTGCCAGCATTCTTGAGGGGGATAGCGCTGAAGCTTTCTTT.